This T cell receptor (beta chain) appears in the sequencing data of a study of Ad26.COV2.S vaccination and SARS-CoV-2 variants. About the study: Recipients of Ad26.COV2.S got it intramuscularly, once or twice 56 days apart.

Study-wide results and limits: Relative to placebo recipients, vaccine recipients exhibited elevated spike-specific TCR breadth.

The repertoire was sequenced with immunoSEQ multiplex PCR; TCRdb's copy has only in-frame clones and lacks some. The sample consists of under 600,000 clones, 89% of them appearing once. Regarding treatment: around 19 received Ad26.COV2.S at low or high dose, single or two shots; roughly five received placebo; per-sample allocation not given. Samples were taken on day 63 after the first vaccine or placebo injection. Ad26.COV2.S expressed prefusion-stabilized spike from the original Wuhan strain. The CDR3 spans 17 residues. V lost 5 bases and J lost 0; bases outside the gene matches: 8. Germline CDR1 SGHTA, CDR2 FQGNSA. To note about this clone: As yet, its antigen is unknown.

The sequenced sample was peripheral blood, obtained in a trial of Ad26.COV2.S vaccine versus placebo. This clonotype originated in a person aged 18-65 years who received the Ad26.COV2.S COVID-19 vaccine or a placebo. The rearrangement joins TRBV7-2 to TRBJ2-1; 9 bases align to TRBD2. The CDR3 sequence is CASSPQSGGNSYNEQFF. The CDR3 region has the DNA TGTGCCAGCAGCCCACAAAGCGGGGGGAACTCCTACAATGAGCAGTTCTTC.